A selection of T cell receptor beta chains follows, all from one sample in a study of T cells in Graves' hyperthyroidism and ophthalmopathy. From the multiplex PCR reads, TCRdb called clonotypes with MiXCR, one entry per CDR3 protein. The sample shows a few hundred thousand distinct CDR3 sequences, 15% to 18% of them seen only once. Material: blood. The receptors here all came from a woman in her 30s with Graves' hyperthyroidism. Each CDR3 is given with its conserved first and last residue. D genes are given only for firm matches. Not all rows give a size; the values are once, few, many and, for expanded clones, a class.

>TRBV15|few|NA|TRBJ1-2
TGTGCCACCAGCAGAGATGTGGGGGGCCCGTGGGGCTACACCTTC
CATSRDVGGPWGYTF
>TRBV4-3|many|TRBD2|TRBJ2-2
TGCGCCAGCAGCCAAACTAGCGCGAACACCGGGGAGCTGTTTTTT
CASSQTSANTGELFF
>TRBV24-1|NA|NA|TRBJ1-4
TGTGCCACCAGTGGTGCAACTAATGAAAAACTGTTTTTT
CATSGATNEKLFF
>TRBV7-2|many|NA|TRBJ2-5
TGTGCCAGCAGCTTACCAGATAAAGAGACCCAGTACTTC
CASSLPDKETQYF
>TRBV7-2|few|NA|TRBJ2-1
TGTGCCAGCAGCTTAAAGTGGCGAGCGGCCGGAACCTACAATGAGCAGTTCTTC
CASSLKWRAAGTYNEQFF
>TRBV10-3|many|TRBD1|TRBJ2-5
TGTGCCATCAGGGACAGGGTCGGGGAGACCCAGTACTTC
CAIRDRVGETQYF
>TRBV6-6|many|NA|TRBJ2-1
TGTGCCAGCAGTTACTCGGGGCCGAACAATGAGCAGTTCTTC
CASSYSGPNNEQFF
>TRBV18|many|TRBD1|TRBJ2-7
TGTGCCAGCTCACCACGGTCCCGGGACAGGGACGAGCAGTACTTC
CASSPRSRDRDEQYF
>TRBV24-1|few|TRBD2|TRBJ2-3
TGTGCCACCAGTGAGTCGGGACTAGCGGGAGTGAAGGGTACGCAGTATTTT
CATSESGLAGVKGTQYF
>TRBV20-1|NA|TRBD1|TRBJ1-1
TGCAGTGCTAGAGAATTTAGCTACAGGGGTTATGCTTTCTTT
CSAREFSYRGYAFF
>TRBV13|NA|TRBD2|TRBJ2-3
TGTGCCAGCAGCCCAACTAGCGGCACTACCATTGATACGCAGTATTTT
CASSPTSGTTIDTQYF
>TRBV5-6|few|NA|TRBJ1-1
TGTGCCAGCATGCGAAGGGTGGGATCGACTGAAGCTCTCTTT
CASMRRVGSTEALF
>TRBV12-3/TRBV12-4|many|NA|TRBJ1-5
TGTGCCAGCAGTTTTGCAGGGGCAAATCAGCCCCAGCATTTT
CASSFAGANQPQHF
>TRBV7-9|few|NA|TRBJ1-4
TGTGCCAGCAGCTCAATGGGGACGGCCAATGAAAAACTGTTTTTT
CASSSMGTANEKLFF
>TRBV27|many|NA|TRBJ1-1
TGTGCCAGCGCAACCTACAGGGACACTGAAGCTTTCTTT
CASATYRDTEAFF